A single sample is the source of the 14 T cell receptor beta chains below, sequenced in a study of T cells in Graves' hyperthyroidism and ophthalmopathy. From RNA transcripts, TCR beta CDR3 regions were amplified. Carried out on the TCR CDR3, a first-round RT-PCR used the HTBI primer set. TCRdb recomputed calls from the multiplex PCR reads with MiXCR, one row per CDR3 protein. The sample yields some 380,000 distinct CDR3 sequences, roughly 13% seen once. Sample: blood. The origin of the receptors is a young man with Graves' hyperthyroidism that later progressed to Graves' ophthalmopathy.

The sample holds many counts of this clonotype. CDR3 bases: TGCGCCAGCAGGAACAGGGCTGGGGCCAACGTCCTGACTTTC. This codes for CASRNRAGANVLTF. The V gene is TRBV5-1, the J gene TRBJ2-6; D is possibly TRBD1 (6 bases). This CDR3 is built from 14 residues. CDR1 SGHRS and CDR2 YFSETQ come from the germline V gene. V dropped 5 bases and J dropped 2 bases, with 8 bases sitting between them.

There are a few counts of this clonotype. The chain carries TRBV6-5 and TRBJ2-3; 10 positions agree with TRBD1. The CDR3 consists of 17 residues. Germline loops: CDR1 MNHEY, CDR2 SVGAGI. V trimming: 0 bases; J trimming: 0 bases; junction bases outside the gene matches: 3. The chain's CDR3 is CASSYSGTGESTDTQYF. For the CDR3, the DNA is TGTGCCAGCAGTTACTCGGGGACAGGGGAAAGCACAGATACGCAGTATTTT.

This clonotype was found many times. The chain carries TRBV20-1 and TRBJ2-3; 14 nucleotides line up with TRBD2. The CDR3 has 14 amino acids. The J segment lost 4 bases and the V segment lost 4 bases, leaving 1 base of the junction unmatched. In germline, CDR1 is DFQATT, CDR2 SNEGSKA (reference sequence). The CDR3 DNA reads TGCAGTGCTACGACTAGCGGGGGGGCAGATACGCAGTATTTT. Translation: CSATTSGGADTQYF.

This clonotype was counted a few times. The CDR3 bases are TGCGCCAGCAGCTTGGTTTCGGGGGCTTGGTCACCCCTCCACTTT. As protein: CASSLVSGAWSPLHF. The rearrangement joins TRBV5-1 to TRBJ1-6; D is perhaps TRBD1 (6 bases). Germline V gives CDR1 SGHRS, CDR2 YFSETQ. The CDR3 consists of 15 residues. The V end lost 0 bases, the J end lost 10 bases, and 14 bases lay between the germline ends.

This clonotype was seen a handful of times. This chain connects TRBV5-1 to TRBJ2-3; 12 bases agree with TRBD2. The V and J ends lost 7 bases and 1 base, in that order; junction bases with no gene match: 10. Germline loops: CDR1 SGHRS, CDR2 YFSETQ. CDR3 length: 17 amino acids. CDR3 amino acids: CASWTSGAPLGTDTQYF. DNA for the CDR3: TGCGCCAGCTGGACTAGCGGGGCGCCTCTGGGCACAGATACGCAGTATTTT.

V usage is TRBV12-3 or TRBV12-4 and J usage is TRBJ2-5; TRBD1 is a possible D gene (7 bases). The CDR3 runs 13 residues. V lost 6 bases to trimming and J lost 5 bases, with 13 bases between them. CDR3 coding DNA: TGTGCCAGCAGGGAGGGGGCGGGTGAGACCCAGTACTTC. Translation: CASREGAGETQYF.

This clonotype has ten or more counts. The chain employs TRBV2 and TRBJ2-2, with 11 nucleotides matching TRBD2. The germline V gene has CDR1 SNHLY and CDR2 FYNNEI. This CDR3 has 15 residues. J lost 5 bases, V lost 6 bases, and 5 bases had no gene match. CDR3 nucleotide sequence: TGTGCCAGCAGGGTAACTAGCGGGGGAACCGGGGAGCTGTTTTTT. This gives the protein CASRVTSGGTGELFF.

CDR3 sequence reads: CASSFWGDSSGNTIYF. Written as DNA, the CDR3 is TGCGCCAGCAGCTTTTGGGGGGACAGCTCTGGAAACACCATATATTTT. The gene calls are TRBV5-1 and TRBJ1-3; the match to TRBD1 covers 7 bases. The ends lost 2 bases at V and 0 bases at J; junction bases unmatched: 5. The CDR3 consists of 16 residues. Germline CDR1 is SGHRS and CDR2 is YFSETQ.

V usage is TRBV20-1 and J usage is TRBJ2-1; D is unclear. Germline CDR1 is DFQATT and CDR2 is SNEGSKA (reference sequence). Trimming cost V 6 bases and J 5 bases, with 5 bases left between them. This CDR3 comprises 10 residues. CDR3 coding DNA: TGCAGTGCGGGTAACAATGAGCAGTTCTTC. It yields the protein CSAGNNEQFF.

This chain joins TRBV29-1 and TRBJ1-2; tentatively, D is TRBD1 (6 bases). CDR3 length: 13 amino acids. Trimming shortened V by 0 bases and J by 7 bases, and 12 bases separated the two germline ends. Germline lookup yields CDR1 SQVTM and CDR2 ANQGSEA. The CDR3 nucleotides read TGCAGCGTTGAAGAAGGGGGGGCGGGTGGCTACACCTTC. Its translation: CSVEEGGAGGYTF.

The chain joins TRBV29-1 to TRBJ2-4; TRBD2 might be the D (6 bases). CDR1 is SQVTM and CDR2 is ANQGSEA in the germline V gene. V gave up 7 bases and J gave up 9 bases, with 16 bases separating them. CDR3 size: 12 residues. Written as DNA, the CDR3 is TGCAGCGCCAGGGACTTATCAAGCATTCAGTACTTC. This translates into CSARDLSSIQYF.

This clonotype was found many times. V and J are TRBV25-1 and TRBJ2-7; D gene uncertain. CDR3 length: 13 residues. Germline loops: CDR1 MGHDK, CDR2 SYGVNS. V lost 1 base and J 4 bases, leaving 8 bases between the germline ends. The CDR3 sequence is CASSESYAYEQYF. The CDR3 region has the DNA TGTGCCAGCAGTGAATCGTACGCTTACGAGCAGTACTTC.

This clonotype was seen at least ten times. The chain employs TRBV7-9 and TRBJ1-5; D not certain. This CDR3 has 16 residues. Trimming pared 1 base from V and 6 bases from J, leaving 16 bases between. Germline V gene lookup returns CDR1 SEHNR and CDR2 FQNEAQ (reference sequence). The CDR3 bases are TGTGCCAGCAGCTTAGTCCGGACGGGCTGGGGTCAGCCCCAGCATTTT. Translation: CASSLVRTGWGQPQHF.

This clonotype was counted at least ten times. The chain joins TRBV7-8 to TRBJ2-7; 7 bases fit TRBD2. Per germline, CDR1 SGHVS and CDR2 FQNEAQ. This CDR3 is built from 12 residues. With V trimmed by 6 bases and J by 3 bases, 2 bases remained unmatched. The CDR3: CASRRGDYEQYF. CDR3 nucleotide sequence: TGTGCCAGCAGACGGGGGGACTACGAGCAGTACTTC. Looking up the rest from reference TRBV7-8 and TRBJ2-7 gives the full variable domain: GAGVSQSPRYKVAKRGQDVALRCDPISGHVSLFWYQQALGQGPEFLTYFQNEAQLDKSGLPSDRFFAERPEGSVSTLKIQRTQQEDSAVYLCASRRGDYEQYFGPGTRLTVT.